This TCR beta chain comes out of a study of T cell responses to AZD1222 COVID-19 vaccine. Study results and limitations: Spike-specific TCR breadth and depth went up after people got two AZD1222 doses. Baseline seropositivity characterized only six AZD1222 recipients.

TCRdb's table, derived via immunoSEQ multiplex PCR, lists solely in-frame clones and lacks some. The sample shows some 150,000 clones, about nine tenths of them seen only once. Germline CDR1 reads MDHEN; CDR2 reads SYDVKM. Trimming cost V 3 bases and J 0 bases; bases outside gene matches: 7. This CDR3 has 16 residues. Concerning this clone itself: Its antigen is as yet unknown.

The rearrangement uses TRBV28 and TRBJ2-7, with 8 bases fitting TRBD1. Source: peripheral blood, taken after recovery from COVID-19. The source is an adult who had recovered from COVID-19. CDR3 protein: CASSLSGQGTSYEQYF. In DNA form, the CDR3 reads TGTGCCAGCAGTTTGTCAGGACAGGGAACCTCCTACGAGCAGTACTTC.